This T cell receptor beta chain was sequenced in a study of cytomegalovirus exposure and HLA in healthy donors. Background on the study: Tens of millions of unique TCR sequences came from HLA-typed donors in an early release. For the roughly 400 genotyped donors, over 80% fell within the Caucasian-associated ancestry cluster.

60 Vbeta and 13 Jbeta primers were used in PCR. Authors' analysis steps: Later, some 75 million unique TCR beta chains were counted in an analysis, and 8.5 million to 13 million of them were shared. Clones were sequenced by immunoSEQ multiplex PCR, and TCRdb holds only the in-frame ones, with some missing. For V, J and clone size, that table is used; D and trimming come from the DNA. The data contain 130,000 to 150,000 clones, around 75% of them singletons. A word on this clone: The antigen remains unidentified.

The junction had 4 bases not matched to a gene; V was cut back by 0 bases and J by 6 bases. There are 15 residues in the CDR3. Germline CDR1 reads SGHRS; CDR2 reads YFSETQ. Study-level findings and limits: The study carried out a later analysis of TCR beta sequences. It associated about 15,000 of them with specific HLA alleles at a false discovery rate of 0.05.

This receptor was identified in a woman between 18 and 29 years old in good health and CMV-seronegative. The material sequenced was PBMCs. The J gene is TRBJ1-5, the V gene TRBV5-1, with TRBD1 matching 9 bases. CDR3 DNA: TGCGCCAGCAGCTTGGAGACAGGGGGAAGTCAGCCCCAGCATTTT. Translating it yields CASSLETGGSQPQHF.